This T cell receptor beta chain was sequenced for a study of OX40 agonist ivuxolimab in advanced cancers. About the study: Among those enrolled, mean age was around 55 years (range roughly 20 to 85) and about 79% were male. Study results and caveats: The average count of expanded clones was higher among CD8+ T cells than among CD4+. There were also nonresponders showing low normalized T-cell clonal expansion. In the 0.1-3.0 mg/kg groups, partial responders showed among the lowest expansion.

This clone showed up just once. Antigen specificity is unknown. Germline V gene data show CDR1 as MGHDK and CDR2 as SYGVNS. The CDR3 is 14 amino acids. Trimming took 4 bases from V and 5 from J, leaving 12 bases between them. Produced via immunoSEQ multiplex PCR; TCRdb's table is partial and in-frame only. The sample has 44,000 or so clones, about nine tenths seen once. The rearrangement links TRBV25-1 to TRBJ2-1; the D gene is possibly TRBD1 (6 bases). The specimen comprised CD4+ or CD8+ T cells sorted from blood, sampled in a trial of the OX40 agonist ivuxolimab. The receptor comes from an adult with an advanced solid tumor such as melanoma, head and neck, liver or kidney cancer. Here the CDR3 DNA reads TGTGCCAGCAGTGCTGGACAGCCTAACAATGAGCAGTTCTTC. This gives the protein CASSAGQPNNEQFF. Variable domain in full (rest from reference TRBV25-1 and TRBJ2-1): EADIYQTPRYLVIGTGKKITLECSQTMGHDKMYWYQQDPGMELHLIHYSYGVNSTEKGDLSSESTVSRIRTEHFPLTLESARPSHTSQYLCASSAGQPNNEQFFGPGTRLTVL.